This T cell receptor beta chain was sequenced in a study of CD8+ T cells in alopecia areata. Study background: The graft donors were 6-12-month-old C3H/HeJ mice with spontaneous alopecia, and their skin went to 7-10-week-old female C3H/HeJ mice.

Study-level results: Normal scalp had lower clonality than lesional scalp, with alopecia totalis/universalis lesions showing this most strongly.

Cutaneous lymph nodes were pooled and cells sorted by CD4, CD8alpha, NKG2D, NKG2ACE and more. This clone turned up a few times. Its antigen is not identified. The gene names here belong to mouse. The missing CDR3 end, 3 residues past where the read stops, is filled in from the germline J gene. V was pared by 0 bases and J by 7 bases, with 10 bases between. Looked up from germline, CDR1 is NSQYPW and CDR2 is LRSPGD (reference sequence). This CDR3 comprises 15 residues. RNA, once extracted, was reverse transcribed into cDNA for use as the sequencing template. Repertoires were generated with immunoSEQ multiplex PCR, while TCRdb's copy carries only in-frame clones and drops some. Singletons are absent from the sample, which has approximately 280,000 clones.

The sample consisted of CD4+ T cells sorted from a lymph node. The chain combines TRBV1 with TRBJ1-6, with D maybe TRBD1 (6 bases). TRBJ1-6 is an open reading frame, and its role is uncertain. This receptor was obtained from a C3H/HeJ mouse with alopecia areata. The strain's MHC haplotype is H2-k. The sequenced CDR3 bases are TGCACCTGCAGTGCAGATCGGGACAAAAATTCGCCC. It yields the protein CTCSADRDKNSP. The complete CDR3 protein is CTCSADRDKNSPLYF.